This paragraph reports one TCR beta chain. The antigen is undetermined. Using RNA transcripts as the source, TCR beta CDR3 regions were amplified. The HTBI primer set served for first-round RT-PCR of the TCR CDR3. TCRdb called the multiplex PCR reads again in MiXCR, with one record for every CDR3 protein. The table lists 250,000 to 300,000 distinct CDR3 sequences, around a fifth of them singletons. These data originate in a study of T cells in Graves' hyperthyroidism and ophthalmopathy. Study-wide results and caveats: Among thyroid clonotypes expanded above 0.001, most also appeared in blood.

This CDR3 has 16 amino acids. The J segment lost 4 bases and the V segment lost 3 bases, leaving 7 bases of the junction unmatched. CDR1 SGDLS and CDR2 YYNGEE come from the germline V gene. At least 3 on the Clinical Activity Score was recorded for ophthalmopathy patients, who also had NOSPECS grade at least 4 and duration under 3 months. Clinical symptoms, serum thyroxine, TRAb, thyroid ultrasound and orbital computed tomography established diagnosis. The clonotype comes from a man aged 50 to 59 with Graves' ophthalmopathy. The sample was blood. The chain uses TRBV9 and TRBJ2-3; 11 bases line up with TRBD1. CDR3 nucleotide sequence: TGTGCCAGCAGCGAGAGGACAGGGGGCTTGTCAGATACGCAGTATTTT. Translation gives CASSERTGGLSDTQYF.